A single sample gave rise to the 26 T cell receptor beta chains below, sequenced in a study of cytomegalovirus exposure and HLA in healthy donors (dated by TCRdb to 2016 to 2017). Receptor amplification or capture employed the immunoSEQ multiplex PCR assay. The source is immuneACCESS, and TCRdb retained only in-frame sequences with V and J called. Part of the clones is not carried over; for the studies checked, unresolved V genes explain less than half of this, and the remainder is unexplained. For this sample the table gives about 130,000 clones, of which around 86% were detected only once. The ten top clones hold approximately 2% of the sample. Sequenced sample: PBMCs. The receptor source for this set is a young woman in good health and CMV-seronegative.

V usage is TRBV7-9 and J usage is TRBJ2-5; 10 nucleotides align to TRBD2. The CDR3 loop spans 18 amino acids. Germline loops: CDR1 SEHNR, CDR2 FQNEAQ (reference sequence). V lost 2 bases and J lost 5; bases outside the gene matches: 14. Here the CDR3 reads CASSLLISSSGGYETQYF. The CDR3, as DNA: TGTGCCAGCAGCTTATTAATTTCATCTAGCGGGGGTTACGAGACCCAGTACTTC.

This clone was counted only a few times. The chain couples TRBV2 to TRBJ2-7, with 9 bases matching TRBD1. Germline-derived CDR1 and CDR2 are SNHLY and FYNNEI. Losses at the gene ends were 6 bases for V and 3 bases for J; bases not matched to a gene: 6. The CDR3 is made up of 14 amino acids. The CDR3 spells CASRAQGASYEQYF. Written as DNA, the CDR3 is TGTGCCAGCAGAGCACAGGGGGCAAGCTACGAGCAGTACTTC.

V gene TRBV9 combines with J gene TRBJ2-3, with 7 positions matching TRBD1. V lost 4 bases and J lost 2; bases outside the gene matches: 7. The length of the CDR3 is 15 residues. Per germline, CDR1 SGDLS and CDR2 YYNGEE. CDR3 nucleotides: TGTGCCAGCAGCACCAAGGACAGGCCCACAGATACGCAGTATTTT. Translating it yields CASSTKDRPTDTQYF.

The V gene is TRBV28, the J gene TRBJ2-7; weak D call: TRBD1 (5 bases). CDR1 is MDHEN, CDR2 SYDVKM, per germline. There are 14 residues in the CDR3. V was trimmed by 6 bases and J by 4 bases, leaving 16 bases between them. Here the CDR3 reads CASSPAWGAYEQYF. In nucleotides, the CDR3 is TGTGCCAGCAGCCCGGCGTGGGGCGCATACGAGCAGTACTTC. Full variable domain (outside the CDR3, taken from reference TRBV28 and TRBJ2-7): DVKVTQSSRYLVKRTGEKVFLECVQDMDHENMFWYRQDPGLGLRLIYFSYDVKMKEKGDIPEGYSVSREKKERFSLILESASTNQTSMYLCASSPAWGAYEQYFGPGTRLTVT.

J is TRBJ2-3 and V is TRBV5-1; TRBD1 aligns across 9 bases. Germline V gives CDR1 SGHRS, CDR2 YFSETQ. V shed 4 bases and J 5 bases; nucleotides not matched to a gene: 5. The CDR3 loop spans 14 amino acids. The CDR3 sequence: CASSTGQGRDTQYF. In nucleotides, the CDR3 is TGCGCCAGCAGCACCGGACAGGGGAGAGATACGCAGTATTTT. The complete variable domain, with remaining parts taken from reference TRBV5-1 and TRBJ2-3, reads KAGVTQTPRYLIKTRGQQVTLSCSPISGHRSVSWYQQTPGQGLQFLFEYFSETQRNKGNFPGRFSGRQFSNSRSEMNVSTLELGDSALYLCASSTGQGRDTQYFGPGTRLTVL.

This rearrangement joins TRBV5-1 to TRBJ2-7; 11 bases map to TRBD2. CDR3 length equals 17 residues. Germline V gene data show CDR1 as SGHRS and CDR2 as YFSETQ. Trimming cost V 4 bases and J 7 bases; bases outside gene matches: 16. CDR3 loop: CASSGQATSGSFEEQYF. The CDR3 coding sequence is TGCGCCAGCAGCGGGCAGGCAACTAGCGGGAGCTTCGAAGAGCAGTACTTC.

This rearrangement joins TRBV18 to TRBJ1-3, with 7 bases aligning to TRBD1. This CDR3 region has 15 residues. Looked up from germline, CDR1 is KGHSH and CDR2 is LQKENI. The J segment lost 3 bases and the V segment lost 2 bases, leaving 4 bases of the junction unmatched. The CDR3 DNA sequence: TGTGCCAGCTCACCAACAACAGGGGTTGGAAACACCATATATTTT. This gives the protein CASSPTTGVGNTIYF. Full variable domain (rest looked up from reference TRBV18 and TRBJ1-3): NAGVMQNPRHLVRRRGQEARLRCSPMKGHSHVYWYRQLPEEGLKFMVYLQKENIIDESGMPKERFSAEFPKEGPSILRIQQVVRGDSAAYFCASSPTTGVGNTIYFGEGSWLTVV.

This clone was recorded once. The chain carries TRBV9 and TRBJ2-1; 9 nucleotides line up with TRBD2. The CDR3 totals 14 residues. Per the germline V gene, CDR1 is SGDLS and CDR2 is YYNGEE. V shed 6 bases and J 5 bases; nucleotides not matched to a gene: 6. In nucleotides, the CDR3 is TGTGCCAGCATGGGCGGGAGGGCCAACAATGAGCAGTTCTTC. Translated, it gives CASMGGRANNEQFF.

The chain has TRBV2 and TRBJ2-7; D gene uncertain. The V gene's germline CDR1 is SNHLY and CDR2 FYNNEI. With 6 bases removed from V and 5 bases from J, the gap between germline ends came to 8 bases. This CDR3 is built from 11 residues. The DNA for the CDR3 is TGTGCCAGCAGCTATATCAACGAGCAGTACTTC. Translating gives CASSYINEQYF.

The V call is TRBV19, the J call TRBJ2-1; maybe TRBD2 (5 bases). Trimming took off 3 bases at V and 6 bases at J, with 9 bases between the two ends. The CDR3 spans 13 residues. CDR1 and CDR2 from the germline V gene are LNHDA and SQIVND (reference sequence). The CDR3 here is CASSIDLANEQFF. The CDR3 nucleotides read TGTGCCAGTAGTATTGACCTAGCCAATGAGCAGTTCTTC.

J is TRBJ2-1 and V is TRBV11-3, with TRBD1 matching over 12 bases. Unmatched junction bases numbered 7, after V lost 5 bases and J lost 8 bases. The CDR3 consists of 15 residues. Germline-derived CDR1 and CDR2 are SGHNT and YENEEA. The CDR3 region is CASSRPGQGAYEQFF. CDR3 DNA: TGTGCCAGCAGCCGGCCGGGACAGGGGGCCTATGAGCAGTTCTTC.

This clone was seen once. This chain uses TRBV28 with TRBJ2-7; a weak D match, TRBD2 (6 bases). V was trimmed by 3 bases and J by 3 bases, leaving 12 bases between them. The CDR3 consists of 14 residues. Germline loops: CDR1 MDHEN, CDR2 SYDVKM. The CDR3 here is CASSFSGGFYEQYF. CDR3 sequence (DNA): TGTGCCAGCAGTTTCTCCGGGGGATTCTACGAGCAGTACTTC.

This clone was recorded once. The V and J genes are TRBV5-4 and TRBJ2-2; TRBD2 agrees at 10 bases. The CDR3 runs to 16 residues. Germline V gives CDR1 SGHNT, CDR2 YYREEE (reference sequence). Trimming removed 4 bases from V and 6 bases from J; junction bases left unmatched: 9. Here the CDR3 DNA reads TGTGCCAGCAGCCATACTAGCGGGGCTAAACCCGGGGAGCTGTTTTTT. Encoded protein: CASSHTSGAKPGELFF.

This chain uses TRBV5-1 with TRBJ2-7; 8 positions agree with TRBD2. With 2 bases clipped from V and 0 bases from J, the junction kept 4 bases outside the gene matches. The CDR3 has 15 amino acids. Germline CDR1 and CDR2: SGHRS and YFSETQ. The CDR3 sequence is CASSFTSGGSYEQYF. The CDR3 nucleotides read TGCGCCAGCAGCTTTACTAGCGGTGGCTCCTACGAGCAGTACTTC.

The rearrangement links TRBV7-6 to TRBJ2-5, with no clear D. V lost 3 bases and J 4 bases, leaving 9 bases between the germline ends. The CDR3 spans 13 residues. CDR1 is SGHVS and CDR2 is FNYEAQ in the germline V gene. CDR3 sequence: CASSFEVRETQYF. The CDR3 DNA reads TGTGCCAGCAGCTTTGAGGTCCGAGAGACCCAGTACTTC.

V usage is TRBV5-1 and J usage is TRBJ2-2; D not resolved. Trimming stripped 0 bases from V and 0 bases from J, with 15 bases between. Germline V CDR1 and CDR2: SGHRS, YFSETQ. The CDR3 has 18 residues. CDR3 amino acids: CASSLGFLRFANTGELFF. CDR3 DNA: TGCGCCAGCAGCTTGGGGTTTTTACGGTTCGCGAACACCGGGGAGCTGTTTTTT.

This clone appeared a few times. This chain joins TRBV7-8 and TRBJ2-7, with TRBD2 matching 8 bases. CDR1 is SGHVS, CDR2 FQNEAQ, per germline. This CDR3 spans 14 amino acids. V trimming: 4 bases; J trimming: 2 bases; junction bases outside the gene matches: 4. The CDR3 DNA sequence: TGTGCCAGCAGCTGGACTAGCCGCCCCTACGAGCAGTACTTC. Translating gives CASSWTSRPYEQYF.

The chain joins TRBV7-8 to TRBJ1-5; D is perhaps TRBD1 (6 bases). This CDR3 region has 15 residues. The germline V gene has CDR1 SGHVS and CDR2 FQNEAQ. Trimming pared 5 bases from V and 0 bases from J, leaving 11 bases between. The CDR3 DNA reads TGTGCCAGCAGCACCCGGACAGCTAGCAATCAGCCCCAGCATTTT. It encodes CASSTRTASNQPQHF.

The rearrangement links TRBV5-4 to TRBJ2-1; possible D gene TRBD2, 5 bases. From germline, CDR1 is SGHNT and CDR2 YYREEE (reference sequence). The V end was cut by 0 bases, the J end by 8 bases, with 9 bases between. This CDR3 is 13 amino acids long. The CDR3 sequence is CASSLDGSDEQFF. CDR3 sequence (DNA): TGTGCCAGCAGCTTGGATGGGAGTGATGAGCAGTTCTTC.

The V gene is TRBV5-1, the J gene TRBJ2-5, with TRBD1 identical over 10 bases. The CDR3 has 18 amino acids. Trimming at V came to 3 bases and at J to 2 bases, leaving 13 bases not matched to a gene. Per germline, CDR1 SGHRS and CDR2 YFSETQ. CDR3 DNA: TGCGCCAGCAGCTACCTCGGGACAGGGGCCGTTTATCAAGAGACCCAGTACTTC. Translation: CASSYLGTGAVYQETQYF.

This clone was counted only a few times. The rearrangement uses TRBV2 and TRBJ2-7, with TRBD1 matching over 9 bases. Unmatched junction bases numbered 4, after V lost 6 bases and J lost 4 bases. Per germline, CDR1 SNHLY and CDR2 FYNNEI. The CDR3 totals 13 residues. The CDR3 spells CASSGTGIYEQYF. In DNA, the CDR3 is TGTGCCAGCAGCGGGACAGGGATATACGAGCAGTACTTC.

The chain combines TRBV6-5 with TRBJ2-3; 12 bases agree with TRBD2. CDR1 and CDR2 (germline): MNHEY, SVGAGI. J gave up 4 bases and V 4 bases, and 6 bases lay outside the gene matches. The CDR3 is 16 amino acids. The CDR3: CASSSTSGRGPDTQYF. The CDR3 DNA follows: TGTGCCAGCAGTTCGACTAGCGGGAGAGGTCCAGATACGCAGTATTTT.

The gene calls are TRBV10-3 and TRBJ1-2, with TRBD1 identical over 8 bases. The ends lost 6 bases at V and 7 bases at J; junction bases unmatched: 13. This CDR3 spans 15 amino acids. Germline CDR1 and CDR2: ENHRY and SYGVKD. CDR3 sequence reads: CAIRTTGGSKSGYTF. For the CDR3, the DNA is TGTGCCATCAGGACCACAGGGGGTTCTAAGAGTGGCTACACCTTC.

This chain connects TRBV10-3 to TRBJ2-7; 8 bases are a match to TRBD2. V shed 2 bases, J shed 3 bases, and the junction held 9 bases outside the gene matches. Germline V gene lookup returns CDR1 ENHRY and CDR2 SYGVKD. This CDR3 comprises 16 residues. The CDR3: CAISEARRGGVYEQYF. Written as DNA, the CDR3 is TGTGCCATCAGTGAGGCCCGACGGGGGGGGGTCTACGAGCAGTACTTC.

V gene TRBV2 combines with J gene TRBJ2-1; TRBD1 is a possible D gene (6 bases). Germline V lookup: CDR1 SNHLY, CDR2 FYNNEI. The V gene lost 5 bases and the J gene lost 9 bases, with 11 bases spanning the gap. This CDR3 has 12 residues. The CDR3 DNA reads as TGTGCCAGCAGTAGACAGGACGGTGAGCAGTTCTTC. It codes for CASSRQDGEQFF.

The chain recombines TRBV18 with TRBJ1-3; TRBD1 might be the D (5 bases). This CDR3 is 17 amino acids long. In germline, CDR1 is KGHSH, CDR2 LQKENI. Deletions cut 2 bases from V and 0 bases from J, with 14 bases between. The CDR3 loop reads CASSPVGTQSSGNTIYF. The CDR3 nucleotides are TGTGCCAGCTCACCAGTCGGGACTCAATCCTCTGGAAACACCATATATTTT.